This TCR beta chain was identified during a study of response to subunit inactivated influenza vaccine. General study results and limits: Every seasonal influenza vaccination brings in few new T cells, the authors suggested.

TCRdb re-called the RT-PCR reads with MiXCR, one entry per CDR3 protein. Here the sample spans about 800,000 distinct CDR3 sequences, less than 25% being singletons. The CDR3 length is 20 residues. With V trimmed by 0 bases and J by 1 base, 15 bases remained unmatched. Germline CDR1 is DFQATT and CDR2 is SNEGSKA (reference sequence). Note on this clonotype: Its antigen remains unidentified.

The genes are TRBV20-1 and TRBJ2-3, with 11 bases lining up with TRBD2. The sequence was obtained from a man over 45 who received an inactivated influenza vaccine. The sequencing here drew on PBMCs from blood, taken roughly 5 days after vaccination. DNA for the CDR3: TGCAGTGCTAGAGATCATCAGGGGCTCAATAGCGGGGGGGGCACAGATACGCAGTATTTT. Its translation is CSARDHQGLNSGGGTDTQYF.